This T cell receptor beta chain was retrieved from a study of T-cell reconstitution after alpha-beta-depleted transplantation in children. It was with unique molecular identifiers that the TCRbeta library was prepared. TCRdb reprocessed the PCR reads via MiXCR and lists one record per CDR3 protein. Of about 400,000 distinct CDR3 sequences listed, around 15% were seen once; the top ten hold 25% to 30%. Study-wide points: There were some patients whose high TCRbeta diversity at day 60 came from surviving recipient T cells and thymic progenitors. The main origin of T-cell counts and diversity one year after transplant was newly produced T cells. Expanded graft clones, several hundred of them, were reportedly the source of alpha-beta T cells about two months after transplant.

The CDR3 extends over 14 amino acids. V gave up 3 bases and J gave up 4 bases; unmatched junction bases: 2. Germline V lookup: CDR1 DFQATT, CDR2 SNEGSKA (reference sequence). There are a few counts of this clonotype. Its target is unknown. The chain couples TRBV20-1 to TRBJ2-2; 10 bases agree with TRBD1. The sample in question was PBMCs, mostly from graft donor cells, obtained 360 days after TCRalphabeta/CD19-depleted stem cell transplant. The receptor's source is a boy under three years old who had a stem cell transplant for Wiskott-Aldrich syndrome, so the T cells may come from the graft donor. The DNA for the CDR3 is TGCAGTGCTAGGACAGGGGGCAGCACCGGGGAGCTGTTTTTT. It codes for CSARTGGSTGELFF.